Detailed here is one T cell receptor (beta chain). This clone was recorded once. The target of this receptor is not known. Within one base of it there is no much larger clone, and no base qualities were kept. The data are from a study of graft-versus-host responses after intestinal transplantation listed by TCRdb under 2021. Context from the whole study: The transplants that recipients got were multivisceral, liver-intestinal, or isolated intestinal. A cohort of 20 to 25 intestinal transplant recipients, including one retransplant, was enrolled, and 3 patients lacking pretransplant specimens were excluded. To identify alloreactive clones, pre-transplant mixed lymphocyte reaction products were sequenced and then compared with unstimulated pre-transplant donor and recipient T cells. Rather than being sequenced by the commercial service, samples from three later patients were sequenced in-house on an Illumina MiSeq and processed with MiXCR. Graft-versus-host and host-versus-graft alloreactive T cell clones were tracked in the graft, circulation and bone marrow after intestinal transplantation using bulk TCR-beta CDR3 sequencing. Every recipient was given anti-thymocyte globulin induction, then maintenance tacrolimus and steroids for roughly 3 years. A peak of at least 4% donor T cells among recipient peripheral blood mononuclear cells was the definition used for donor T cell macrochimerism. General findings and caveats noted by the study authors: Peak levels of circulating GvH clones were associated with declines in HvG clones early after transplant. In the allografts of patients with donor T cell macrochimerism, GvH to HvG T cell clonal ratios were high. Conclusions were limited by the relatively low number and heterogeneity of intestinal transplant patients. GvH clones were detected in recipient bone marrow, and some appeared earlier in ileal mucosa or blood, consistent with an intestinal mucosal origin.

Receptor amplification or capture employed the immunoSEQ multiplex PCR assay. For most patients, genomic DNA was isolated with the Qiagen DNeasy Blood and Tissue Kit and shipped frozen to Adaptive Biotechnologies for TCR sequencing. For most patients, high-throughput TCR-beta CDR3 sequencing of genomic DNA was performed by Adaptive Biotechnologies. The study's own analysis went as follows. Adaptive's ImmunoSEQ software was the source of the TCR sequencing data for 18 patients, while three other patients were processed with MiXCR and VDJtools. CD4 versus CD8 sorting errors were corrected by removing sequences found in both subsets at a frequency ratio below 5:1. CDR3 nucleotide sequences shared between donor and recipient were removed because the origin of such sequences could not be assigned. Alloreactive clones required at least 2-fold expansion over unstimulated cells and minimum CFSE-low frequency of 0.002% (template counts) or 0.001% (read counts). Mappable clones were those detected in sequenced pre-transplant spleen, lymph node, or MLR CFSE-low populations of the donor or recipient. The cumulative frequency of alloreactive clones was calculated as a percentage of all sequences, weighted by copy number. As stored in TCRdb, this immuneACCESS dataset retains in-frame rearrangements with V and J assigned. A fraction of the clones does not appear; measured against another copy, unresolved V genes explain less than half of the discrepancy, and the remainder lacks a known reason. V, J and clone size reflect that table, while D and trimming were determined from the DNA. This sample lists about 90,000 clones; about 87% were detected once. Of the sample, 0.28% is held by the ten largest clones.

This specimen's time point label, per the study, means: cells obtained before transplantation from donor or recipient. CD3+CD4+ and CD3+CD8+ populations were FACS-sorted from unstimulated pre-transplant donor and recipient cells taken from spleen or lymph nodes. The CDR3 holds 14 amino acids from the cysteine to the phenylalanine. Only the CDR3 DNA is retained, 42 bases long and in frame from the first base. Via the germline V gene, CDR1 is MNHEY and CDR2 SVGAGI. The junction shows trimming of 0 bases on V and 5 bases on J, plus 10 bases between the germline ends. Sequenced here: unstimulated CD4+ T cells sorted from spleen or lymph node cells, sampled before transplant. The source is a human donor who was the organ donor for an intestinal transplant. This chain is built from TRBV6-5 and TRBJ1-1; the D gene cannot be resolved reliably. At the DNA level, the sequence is TGTGCCAGCAGTTACTCGAGGTGGAGGACTGAAGCTTTCTTT. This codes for CASSYSRWRTEAFF.